A single sample is the source of the 32 T cell receptor beta chains below, sequenced in a study of cytomegalovirus exposure and HLA in healthy donors. PCR primers comprised 60 Vbeta and 13 Jbeta primers. Using immunoSEQ multiplex PCR, the repertoire was profiled, and TCRdb retains in-frame clones only, with some absent. The repertoire holds 150,000 to 200,000 clones, 70% to 80% seen once, with about 2.1% in the top ten. The sample consisted of PBMCs. These receptors were taken from a woman aged 25 to 39 in good health and CMV-seropositive.

This clone appeared a few times. The CDR3 sequence is CASSLSGGPNYEQYF. In DNA form, the CDR3 reads TGTGCCAGCAGTTTATCAGGAGGGCCTAACTACGAGCAGTACTTC. This rearrangement joins TRBV28 to TRBJ2-7, with D tentatively TRBD2 (6 bases). Trimming stripped 1 base from V and 3 bases from J, with 13 bases between. The CDR3 has 15 residues. Per the germline V gene, CDR1 is MDHEN and CDR2 is SYDVKM.

The gene calls are TRBV28 and TRBJ2-4; D possibly corresponds to TRBD1 (6 bases). Trimming pared 3 bases from V and 0 bases from J, leaving 12 bases between. There are 16 residues in the CDR3. The germline V gene has CDR1 MDHEN and CDR2 SYDVKM. The DNA of the CDR3 is TGTGCCAGCAGTTTCCGACAGGAAATAGCCAAAAACATTCAGTACTTC. Translation gives CASSFRQEIAKNIQYF.

The chain couples TRBV28 to TRBJ1-2; 10 bases fit TRBD1. This CDR3 contains 16 residues. The J segment lost 9 bases and the V segment lost 3 bases, leaving 13 bases of the junction unmatched. In germline, CDR1 is MDHEN, CDR2 SYDVKM. The CDR3 here is CASSFGTGVTLARYTF. CDR3 in DNA: TGTGCCAGCAGTTTTGGGACAGGGGTGACCCTTGCCCGCTACACCTTC.

This clone was counted a single time. The chain links TRBV5-6 to TRBJ2-7, with D unclear. Trimming cost V 1 base and J 7 bases, with 6 bases left between them. CDR3 length: 11 amino acids. Germline V gene data show CDR1 as SGHDT and CDR2 as YYEEEE. CDR3 sequence: CASSLIEEQYF. CDR3 DNA: TGTGCCAGCAGCTTGATAGAGGAGCAGTACTTC.

The chain joins TRBV7-8 to TRBJ1-1; 8 positions match TRBD1. From germline, CDR1 is SGHVS and CDR2 FQNEAQ. With 0 bases clipped from V and 1 base from J, the junction kept 4 bases outside the gene matches. The CDR3 consists of 16 residues. In DNA form, the CDR3 reads TGTGCCAGCAGCTTAGCTAGAGGGACAGGGAACACTGAAGCTTTCTTT. This codes for CASSLARGTGNTEAFF.

The V and J genes are TRBV10-3 and TRBJ2-2; 10 nucleotides align to TRBD2. The CDR3 covers 19 residues. The V gene's germline CDR1 is ENHRY and CDR2 SYGVKD. The V gene end was trimmed by 0 bases and the J gene end by 0 bases; junction bases not matched to a gene: 7. The DNA for the CDR3 is TGTGCCATCAGTGAGTCAGGGGCTAGCGGGAGCTCGAACACCGGGGAGCTGTTTTTT. Its translation is CAISESGASGSSNTGELFF.

The chain joins TRBV27 to TRBJ1-5; D is perhaps TRBD1 (5 bases). Germline V lookup: CDR1 MNHEY, CDR2 SMNVEV (reference sequence). The V end lost 1 base, the J end lost 7 bases, and 14 bases lay between the germline ends. The CDR3 consists of 15 residues. In nucleotides, the CDR3 is TGTGCCAGCAGTTTATGGGTGGGGCAGGGCCAGCCCCAGCATTTT. Translation gives CASSLWVGQGQPQHF.

The V gene is TRBV4-1, the J gene TRBJ1-4; 11 bases map to TRBD1. V dropped 3 bases and J dropped 5; count of bases not matched to a gene: 2. The CDR3 covers 15 residues. CDR1 MGHRA and CDR2 YSYEKL come from the germline V gene. Written as DNA, the CDR3 is TGCGCCAGCAGCCAGGGGGACAGGGGGAATGAAAAACTGTTTTTT. This encodes CASSQGDRGNEKLFF.

Only one count was recorded for this clone. Other DNA sequences of this sample code for an identical CDR3. This chain links TRBV5-1 with TRBJ2-7; 14 positions match TRBD2. CDR3 length: 15 residues. The V segment lost 3 bases and the J segment 3 bases; nucleotides outside the gene matches: 2. Germline V gene sequence: CDR1 SGHRS, CDR2 YFSETQ. The DNA of the CDR3 is TGCGCCAGCAGCTCGGGGACTAGCGGGAGCTACGAGCAGTACTTC. Its protein is CASSSGTSGSYEQYF.

The gene calls are TRBV9 and TRBJ1-2; no firm D call. Germline CDR1 SGDLS, CDR2 YYNGEE. There are 13 residues in the CDR3. With 0 bases removed from V and 4 bases from J, the gap between germline ends came to 7 bases. For the CDR3, the DNA is TGTGCCAGCAGCGTAGACTTCCTCTATGGCTACACCTTC. Protein sequence: CASSVDFLYGYTF.

This chain uses TRBV25-1 with TRBJ2-5, with 7 bases that match TRBD1. In germline, CDR1 is MGHDK, CDR2 SYGVNS. Unmatched junction bases numbered 12, after V lost 3 bases and J lost 5 bases. This CDR3 region has 16 residues. This chain's CDR3 is CASSDYRGPHRETQYF. CDR3 sequence (DNA): TGTGCCAGCAGTGACTACAGGGGTCCCCATAGGGAGACCCAGTACTTC.

The genes are TRBV7-2 and TRBJ2-3, with 12 bases lining up with TRBD2. V was clipped by 5 bases and J by 0 bases; unmatched bases: 3. The germline gives CDR1 SGHTA, CDR2 FQGNSA. This CDR3 region has 16 residues. In DNA, the CDR3 is TGTGCCAGCAGCGTTCTAGCGGGAGGGAGCACAGATACGCAGTATTTT. Translating it yields CASSVLAGGSTDTQYF.

V usage is TRBV18 and J usage is TRBJ2-7; 11 bases fit TRBD2. The V and J ends lost 5 bases and 2 bases, in that order; junction bases with no gene match: 2. Germline V gene sequence: CDR1 KGHSH, CDR2 LQKENI. This CDR3 spans 14 amino acids. The CDR3 sequence is CASSTGLAAYEQYF. CDR3 DNA sequence: TGTGCCAGCTCAACGGGACTAGCGGCCTACGAGCAGTACTTC.

The chain couples TRBV7-8 to TRBJ2-7; perhaps TRBD2 as D (5 bases). Germline lookup yields CDR1 SGHVS and CDR2 FQNEAQ. Trimming removed 1 base at V and 2 bases at J, with 9 bases between. The length of the CDR3 is 14 residues. In nucleotides, the CDR3 is TGTGCCAGCAGCTTAGGGCGGGCCCCCTACGAGCAGTACTTC. This translates into CASSLGRAPYEQYF. The variable domain in full, completed from reference TRBV7-8 and TRBJ2-7, reads GAGVSQSPRYKVAKRGQDVALRCDPISGHVSLFWYQQALGQGPEFLTYFQNEAQLDKSGLPSDRFFAERPEGSVSTLKIQRTQQEDSAVYLCASSLGRAPYEQYFGPGTRLTVT.

This sequence joins TRBV5-6 and TRBJ2-2, with TRBD1 as a possible D gene (5 bases). V was clipped by 0 bases and J by 1 base, with 10 bases between them. CDR1 and CDR2 from the germline V gene are SGHDT and YYEEEE. The CDR3 extends over 16 amino acids. The CDR3 coding sequence is TGTGCCAGCAGCTTGGGGGCAGGGTGGAACACCGGGGAGCTGTTTTTT. It is translated as CASSLGAGWNTGELFF.

This chain connects TRBV7-2 to TRBJ2-7, with a tentative D call TRBD2 (5 bases). The CDR3 loop spans 13 amino acids. With 5 bases removed from V and 2 bases from J, the gap between germline ends came to 10 bases. Germline CDR1 reads SGHTA; CDR2 reads FQGNSA. CDR3 in DNA: TGTGCCAGCAGCCCACTAGGGACCTACGAGCAGTACTTC. Its protein product is CASSPLGTYEQYF.

The V call is TRBV29-1, the J call TRBJ2-7; 8 bases are shared with TRBD1. V shed 7 bases, J shed 0 bases, and the junction held 8 bases outside the gene matches. The CDR3 sequence is 14 residues long. The germline V gene has CDR1 SQVTM and CDR2 ANQGSEA. The CDR3 nucleotides are TGCAGCGCCCGACAGGGGACAAGCTCCTACGAGCAGTACTTC. Its protein product is CSARQGTSSYEQYF.

The chain combines TRBV7-2 with TRBJ1-1; D perhaps matches TRBD1 (5 bases). V dropped 1 base and J dropped 5 bases, with 11 bases sitting between them. The germline gives CDR1 SGHTA, CDR2 FQGNSA. This CDR3 spans 14 amino acids. In DNA, the CDR3 is TGTGCCAGCAGCTTAGTGTGGGGGGGTACTGAAGCTTTCTTT. This sequence encodes CASSLVWGGTEAFF.

The rearrangement links TRBV19 to TRBJ1-6; possible D gene TRBD1, 6 bases. The CDR3 extends over 14 amino acids. Germline V gives CDR1 LNHDA, CDR2 SQIVND (reference sequence). V was pared by 5 bases and J by 11 bases, with 16 bases between. This chain's CDR3 is CASSQGTLLTPLHF. CDR3 sequence (DNA): TGTGCCAGTAGTCAGGGGACACTCCTTACACCCCTCCACTTT.

V is TRBV5-4 and J is TRBJ2-5; D is unresolved. The V end was cut by 2 bases, the J end by 5 bases, with 13 bases between. Germline V gives CDR1 SGHNT, CDR2 YYREEE (reference sequence). The CDR3 covers 14 residues. The CDR3 sequence is CASSFEARFETQYF. In DNA form, the CDR3 reads TGTGCCAGCAGCTTTGAAGCGAGGTTCGAGACCCAGTACTTC.

V is TRBV5-6 and J is TRBJ2-5; D possibly corresponds to TRBD1 (6 bases). Deletions cut 4 bases from V and 1 base from J, with 14 bases between. Germline V gene sequence: CDR1 SGHDT, CDR2 YYEEEE. This CDR3 is built from 15 residues. DNA for the CDR3: TGTGCCAGCAGCGGATTAGGGACACTCCAAGAGACCCAGTACTTC. Translating it yields CASSGLGTLQETQYF.

This chain joins TRBV9 and TRBJ2-1; 7 nucleotides line up with TRBD1. Germline CDR1 SGDLS, CDR2 YYNGEE. The CDR3 loop spans 14 amino acids. Germline trimming cut 4 bases from V and 3 bases from J; bases unmatched to any gene: 4. CDR3 in DNA: TGTGCCAGCAGCCCGACAGGGAACTACAATGAGCAGTTCTTC. Translated: CASSPTGNYNEQFF.

V is TRBV29-1 and J is TRBJ1-3; D remains unclear. With 7 bases removed from V and 2 bases from J, the gap between germline ends came to 6 bases. The germline V gene encodes CDR1 SQVTM and CDR2 ANQGSEA. CDR3 length: 11 amino acids. The CDR3 sequence: CSANTGNTIYF. CDR3 coding DNA: TGCAGCGCCAACACTGGAAACACCATATATTTT.

The J gene is TRBJ1-5, the V gene TRBV4-3; 10 nucleotides match TRBD1. Germline V gives CDR1 LGHNA, CDR2 YSLEER. V dropped 0 bases and J dropped 7; count of bases not matched to a gene: 9. The CDR3 totals 17 residues. The CDR3 loop reads CASSQDLSGTGAQPQHF. DNA for the CDR3: TGCGCCAGCAGCCAAGATCTGAGTGGGACAGGGGCACAGCCCCAGCATTTT.

This clone was detected only a few times. V usage is TRBV18 and J usage is TRBJ2-3, with TRBD2 matching over 7 bases. Germline V gene data show CDR1 as KGHSH and CDR2 as LQKENI. V lost 1 base, J lost 2 bases, and 9 bases stayed unmatched. This CDR3 has 17 residues. The CDR3 here is CASSPLPATSATDTQYF. DNA for the CDR3: TGTGCCAGCTCACCACTTCCAGCTACTAGCGCCACAGATACGCAGTATTTT.

The chain carries TRBV19 and TRBJ1-5, with unresolved D. The CDR3 extends over 13 amino acids. CDR1 LNHDA and CDR2 SQIVND come from the germline V gene (reference sequence). V lost 5 bases, J lost 8 bases, and 13 bases lay in between. The CDR3: CASSVTYREPQHF. For the CDR3, the DNA is TGTGCCAGTAGTGTCACGTACCGGGAGCCCCAGCATTTT. Variable domain in full (rest from reference TRBV19 and TRBJ1-5): DGGITQSPKYLFRKEGQNVTLSCEQNLNHDAMYWYRQDPGQGLRLIYYSQIVNDFQKGDIAEGYSVSREKKESFPLTVTSAQKNPTAFYLCASSVTYREPQHFGDGTRLSIL.

The J gene is TRBJ2-3, the V gene TRBV7-9; maybe TRBD1 (6 bases). This CDR3 is built from 14 residues. Trimming took off 5 bases at V and 0 bases at J, with 9 bases between the two ends. CDR1 is SEHNR and CDR2 is FQNEAQ in the germline V gene (reference sequence). The CDR3 DNA reads TGTGCCAGCAGCAGGGACACAAGCACAGATACGCAGTATTTT. Translating it yields CASSRDTSTDTQYF.

The chain employs TRBV9 and TRBJ2-2, with D maybe TRBD1 (6 bases). Germline CDR1 is SGDLS and CDR2 is YYNGEE. CDR3 length equals 16 residues. Trimming pared 4 bases from V and 4 bases from J, leaving 17 bases between. This CDR3 reads CASSRWDTYPTGELFF. The DNA of the CDR3 is TGTGCCAGCAGCAGATGGGACACCTACCCCACCGGGGAGCTGTTTTTT.

The gene calls are TRBV6-1 and TRBJ1-6; no reliable D call. Trimming cost V 7 bases and J 6 bases, with 7 bases left between them. The CDR3 runs to 12 residues. Germline V gives CDR1 MNHNS, CDR2 SASEGT. The CDR3 region has the DNA TGTGCCAGCACGCAGTTTAATTCACCCCTCCACTTT. Encoded protein: CASTQFNSPLHF.

The V gene is TRBV29-1, the J gene TRBJ2-1; D possibly corresponds to TRBD1 (5 bases). The CDR3 consists of 15 residues. Trimming cost V 0 bases and J 6 bases, with 15 bases left between them. From germline, CDR1 is SQVTM and CDR2 ANQGSEA. In DNA, the CDR3 is TGCAGCGTTGAAGATCTATACAGGCCCCGCAATGAGCAGTTCTTC. As protein: CSVEDLYRPRNEQFF.

The CDR3 bases are TGTGCCAGCAGCCTGCTAAAGACTAGCGCATACGAGCAGTACTTC. Its protein is CASSLLKTSAYEQYF. The chain couples TRBV7-9 to TRBJ2-7; 8 bases are a match to TRBD2. The J segment lost 4 bases and the V segment lost 5 bases, leaving 10 bases of the junction unmatched. The CDR3 loop spans 15 amino acids. Germline V gene sequence: CDR1 SEHNR, CDR2 FQNEAQ (reference sequence). Drawing the rest from reference TRBV7-9 and TRBJ2-7, the complete variable domain is DTGVSQNPRHKITKRGQNVTFRCDPISEHNRLYWYRQTLGQGPEFLTYFQNEAQLEKSRLLSDRFSAERPKGSFSTLEIQRTEQGDSAMYLCASSLLKTSAYEQYFGPGTRLTVT.

The V gene is TRBV23-1, the J gene TRBJ1-5, with D possibly TRBD1 on 5 matching bases. TRBV23-1 is an open reading frame whose function is uncertain. V lost 3 bases and J 0 bases, leaving 18 bases between the germline ends. The CDR3 extends over 18 amino acids. CDR3 coding DNA: TGCGCCAGCAGTCATCGGGGGATGACGCCTCCTAGCAATCAGCCCCAGCATTTT. It translates to CASSHRGMTPPSNQPQHF.